This T cell receptor beta chain was found in a study of T-cell memory formation after mild COVID-19. General observations from the study: CM and EM subsets held most contracting CD4+ clones; EMRA held CD8+ ones. That cross-reactive memory joined was suggested by some responding clones appearing in pre-infection memory.

About this clonotype: The antigen remains unidentified.

TCRdb reprocessed the 5' RACE reads via MiXCR and lists one record per CDR3 protein. The data show roughly 50,000 distinct CDR3 sequences, about 12% seen once. The receptor was isolated from a man between 18 and 35 years old who had mild COVID-19 (a few samples of this study predate the infection). Cell type and time point are not known. Sequenced: PBMCs or a T cell subset sorted from them (not recorded which).

CDR3 protein: CASSGGQGLSNYEQYF. Here the CDR3 DNA reads TGTGCCAGCTCGGGGGGACAGGGGTTATCGAACTACGAGCAGTACTTC. The rearrangement joins TRBV18 to TRBJ2-7; 10 nucleotides align to TRBD1. V shed 6 bases and J 3 bases; nucleotides not matched to a gene: 11. CDR1 is KGHSH, CDR2 LQKENI, per germline. The CDR3 totals 16 residues.